This T cell receptor (beta chain) was sequenced in a study of T cells after yellow fever vaccination (dated by TCRdb to about 2019). As for the study more broadly: The SMART-Seq v4 Ultra Low Input RNA kit was used to prepare libraries from fractions with low cell numbers. Bulk TCR alpha and beta repertoires were sequenced longitudinally to track T-cell clones before and after primary and booster YFV17D yellow fever vaccination. Two healthy male donors made up the cohort, one aged 18 to 29 years and the other aged 30 to 39 years. Blood samples were taken at several timepoints before and after primary and secondary immunization, and bulk PBMC replicates and cell subsets were isolated.

TCR cDNA was synthesized by 5'RACE template switching, through which a universal primer site and unique molecular identifiers were introduced. cDNA synthesis was primed from both the TCR alpha and TCR beta constant segments. Two PCR steps were used to amplify libraries, with sample barcodes and sequencing adapters being added in the second step. Libraries were sequenced on Illumina HiSeq 2500 (2x100 bp) or NovaSeq (2x150 bp). Per the source publication's procedure: MIGEC was used to demultiplex reads and collapse the reads into UMI consensus sequences, and MiXCR was used for V(D)J alignment. Using edgeR on replicate PBMC samples, clonotypes were called vaccine-responding if FDR was below 0.01 and the log2 fold change was above 5 up to day 15. Each bulk clonotype received a CD4 or CD8 identity based on whether the sequenced CD4 or CD8 repertoire contained that clonotype at higher abundance. TCRdb applied fastp at Q25 and MiXCR to the public reads, then kept only in-frame beta chains. Each entry is one CDR3 protein sequence, shown with its most common DNA and genes. These V and J calls rely on TCRdb rather than the paper's analysis. Here the sample has around 530,000 distinct CDR3 sequences; around 17% occur a single time. The ten largest clones represent around a sixth of the sample.

On this clonotype: The antigen it binds to is not known. Per-nucleotide qualities are absent, and no much larger clonotype sits a single base away.

Here is what the overall study found, with its caveats: The secondary T-cell response was found to be weaker but faster than the primary response, with a peak reached on day 5 rather than on day 15. A small fraction of clonotypes appeared in both the CD4 and CD8 compartments, likely as a result of convergent recombination. FACS-sorted repertoires could contain abundant contaminating clonotypes from the bulk population, so computational filtering was required. Most clones expanded after primary vaccination (almost 98% of CD4 and 88% of CD8) were re-detected after the booster, suggesting that broad memory maintenance occurred. Only a couple of donors were included in the study, so the extent to which the findings can be generalized is limited.

Per the publication, the treatment or condition label means: live attenuated yellow fever vaccine strain. At every blood-draw timepoint, two biological replicates of bulk PBMCs were collected. A standard Ficoll-Paque protocol was used to isolate PBMCs from peripheral blood. TriZol was used to extract RNA from bulk PBMCs, CD4 and CD8 fractions, and dextramer-positive and dextramer-negative fractions. The sequence came from a man between 18 and 29 years old who received the YFV17D yellow fever vaccine. The material sequenced was PBMCs, taken 4 to 5 days after the first yellow fever vaccination.

In nucleotide form, the sequence is TGTGCCAGCAGTGACGGACTAGCGAGCACCGGGGAGCTGTTTTTT. This gives the protein CASSDGLASTGELFF. The rearranged chain carries TRBV7-9 and TRBJ2-2, with 9 bases in between that match TRBD2. The germline V gene (reference sequence) gives CDR1 as SEHNR and CDR2 as FQNEAQ. Relative to germline, V is missing 6 bases and J is missing 4 bases, with 6 bases of the junction outside any gene match. Its CDR3 holds 15 amino acids, cysteine through phenylalanine. Only the CDR3 part of the read is kept: 45 bases, read in frame from the first base.